These 2 T cell receptor beta chains came from one sample sequenced in a study of shared clonotypes between healthy human individuals. The naive CD8 subset, CD45RO-negative cells positively selected for CCR7, excluded terminally differentiated effector memory CD45RA+ cells. Some clones are missing from TCRdb's copy, which holds only in-frame ones; the method was immunoSEQ multiplex PCR. The profile shows more than 550,000 clones, approximately 90% of them singletons. The specimen sequenced was naive CD8+ T cells sorted from blood. These receptors all stem from a man aged 25 to 45 in good health.

For this clone: The sample has other DNA sequences that encode this CDR3 too. The chain is built from TRBV29-1 and TRBJ2-2; TRBD1 matches at 7 bases. V shed 4 bases and J 5 bases; nucleotides not matched to a gene: 4. CDR3 length equals 13 residues. Per the germline V gene, CDR1 is SQVTM and CDR2 is ANQGSEA. The CDR3 nucleotides read TGCAGCGTTGTAACAGGGGATACCGGGGAGCTGTTTTTT. Protein product: CSVVTGDTGELFF.

The V call is TRBV2, the J call TRBJ2-3; 9 nucleotides line up with TRBD1. The trim removed 1 base at V and 1 base at J, leaving 12 bases unmatched. The CDR3 sequence is 19 residues long. The germline gives CDR1 SNHLY, CDR2 FYNNEI. The CDR3 coding sequence is TGTGCCAGCAGTGAAGTTGGGGACAACAGGGGGCCGGGCACAGATACGCAGTATTTT. Protein product: CASSEVGDNRGPGTDTQYF.